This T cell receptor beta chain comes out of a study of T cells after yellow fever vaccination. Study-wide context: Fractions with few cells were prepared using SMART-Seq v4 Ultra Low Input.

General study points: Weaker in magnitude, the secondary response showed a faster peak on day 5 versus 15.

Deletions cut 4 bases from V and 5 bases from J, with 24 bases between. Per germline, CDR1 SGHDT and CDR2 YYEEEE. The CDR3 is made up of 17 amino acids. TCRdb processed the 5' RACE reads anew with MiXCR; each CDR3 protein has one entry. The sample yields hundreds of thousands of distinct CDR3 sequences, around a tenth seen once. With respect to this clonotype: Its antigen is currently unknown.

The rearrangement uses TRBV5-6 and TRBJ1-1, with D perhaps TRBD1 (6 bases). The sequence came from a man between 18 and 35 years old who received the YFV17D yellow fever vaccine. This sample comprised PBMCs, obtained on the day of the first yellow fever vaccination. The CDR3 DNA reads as TGTGCCAGCAGCCCGGTCTCCGGGACAAAAGTCGGGACTGAAGCTTTCTTT. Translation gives CASSPVSGTKVGTEAFF.